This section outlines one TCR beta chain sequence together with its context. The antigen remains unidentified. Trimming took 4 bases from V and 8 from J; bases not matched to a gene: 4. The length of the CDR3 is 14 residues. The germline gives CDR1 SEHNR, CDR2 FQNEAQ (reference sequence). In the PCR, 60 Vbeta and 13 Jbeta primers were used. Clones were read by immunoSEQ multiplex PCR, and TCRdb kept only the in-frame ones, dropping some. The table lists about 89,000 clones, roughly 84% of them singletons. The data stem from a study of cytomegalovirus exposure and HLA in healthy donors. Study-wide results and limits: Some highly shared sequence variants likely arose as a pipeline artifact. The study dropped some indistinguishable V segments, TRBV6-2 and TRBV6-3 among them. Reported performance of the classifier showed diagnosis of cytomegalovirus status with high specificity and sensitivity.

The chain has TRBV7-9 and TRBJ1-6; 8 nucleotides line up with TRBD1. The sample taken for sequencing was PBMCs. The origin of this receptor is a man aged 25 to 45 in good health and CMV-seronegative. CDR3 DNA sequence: TGTGCCAGCAGCTCCTCAGGGGGCGATTCACCCCTCCACTTT. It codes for CASSSSGGDSPLHF.